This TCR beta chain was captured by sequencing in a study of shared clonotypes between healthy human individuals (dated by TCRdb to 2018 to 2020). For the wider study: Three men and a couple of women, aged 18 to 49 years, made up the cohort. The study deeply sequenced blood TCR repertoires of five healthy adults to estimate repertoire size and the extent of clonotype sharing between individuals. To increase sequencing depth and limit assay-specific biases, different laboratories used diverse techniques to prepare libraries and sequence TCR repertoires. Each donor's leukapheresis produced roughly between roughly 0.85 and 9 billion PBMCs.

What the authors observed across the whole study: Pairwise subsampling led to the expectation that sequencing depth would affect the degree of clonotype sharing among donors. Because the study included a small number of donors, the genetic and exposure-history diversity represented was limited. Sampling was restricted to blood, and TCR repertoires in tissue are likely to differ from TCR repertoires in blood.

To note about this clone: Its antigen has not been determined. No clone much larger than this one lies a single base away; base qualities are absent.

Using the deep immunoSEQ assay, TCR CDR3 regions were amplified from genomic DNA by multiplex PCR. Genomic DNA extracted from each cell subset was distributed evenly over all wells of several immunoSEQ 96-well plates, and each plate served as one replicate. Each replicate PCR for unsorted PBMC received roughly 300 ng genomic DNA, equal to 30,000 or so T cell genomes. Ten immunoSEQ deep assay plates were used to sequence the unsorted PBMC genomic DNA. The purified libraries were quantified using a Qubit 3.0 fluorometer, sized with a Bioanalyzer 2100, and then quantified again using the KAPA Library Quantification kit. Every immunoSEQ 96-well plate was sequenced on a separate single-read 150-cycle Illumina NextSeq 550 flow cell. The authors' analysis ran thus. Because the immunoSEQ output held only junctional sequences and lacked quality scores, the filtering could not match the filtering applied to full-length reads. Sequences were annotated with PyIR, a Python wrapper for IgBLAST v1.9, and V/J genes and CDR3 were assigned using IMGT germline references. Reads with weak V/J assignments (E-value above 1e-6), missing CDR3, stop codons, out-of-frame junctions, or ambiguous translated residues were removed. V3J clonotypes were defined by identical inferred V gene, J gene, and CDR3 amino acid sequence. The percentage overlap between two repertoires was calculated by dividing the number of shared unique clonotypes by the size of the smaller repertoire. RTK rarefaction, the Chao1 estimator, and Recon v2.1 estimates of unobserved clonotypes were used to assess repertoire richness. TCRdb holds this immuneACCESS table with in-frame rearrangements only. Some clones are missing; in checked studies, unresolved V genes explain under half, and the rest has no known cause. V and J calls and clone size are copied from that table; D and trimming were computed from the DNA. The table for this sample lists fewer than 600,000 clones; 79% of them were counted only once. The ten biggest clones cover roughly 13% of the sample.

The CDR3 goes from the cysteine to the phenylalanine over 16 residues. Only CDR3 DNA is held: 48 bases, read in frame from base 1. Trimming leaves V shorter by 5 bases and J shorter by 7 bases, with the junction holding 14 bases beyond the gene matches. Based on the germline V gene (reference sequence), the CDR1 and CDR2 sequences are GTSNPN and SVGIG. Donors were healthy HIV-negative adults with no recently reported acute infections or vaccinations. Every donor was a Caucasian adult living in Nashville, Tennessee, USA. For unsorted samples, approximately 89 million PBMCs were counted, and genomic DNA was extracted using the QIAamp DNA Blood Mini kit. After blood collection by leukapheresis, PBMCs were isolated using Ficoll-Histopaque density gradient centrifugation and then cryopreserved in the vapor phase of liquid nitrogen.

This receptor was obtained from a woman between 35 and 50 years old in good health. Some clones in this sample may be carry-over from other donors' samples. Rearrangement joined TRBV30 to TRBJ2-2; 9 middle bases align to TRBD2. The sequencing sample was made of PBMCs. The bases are TGTGCCTGGGGCACGGCGGCGGGAGGGCCGAACGGGGAGCTGTTTTTT. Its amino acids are CAWGTAAGGPNGELFF.